These T cell receptor beta chains were read from a single sample in a study of cytomegalovirus exposure and HLA in healthy donors. Some clones are missing from TCRdb's copy, which holds only in-frame ones; the method was immunoSEQ multiplex PCR. This sample has more than 110,000 clones, with 94% found just once. Sample: PBMCs. The source is a man younger than 30 in good health and CMV-seropositive. Both conserved end residues are part of each CDR3. Fields, in order: D gene, V gene, J gene, clone size, CDR3 protein, CDR3 DNA. D genes are given only for firm matches. Clone size is stated in some rows and not others, as once, few, many or a class when expanded.

D gene: -
V gene: TRBV15
J gene: TRBJ2-3
clone size: -
CDR3 protein: CATSRVGSTDTQYF
CDR3 DNA: TGTGCCACCAGCAGAGTTGGCAGCACAGATACGCAGTATTTT

D gene: -
V gene: TRBV28
J gene: TRBJ1-2
clone size: -
CDR3 protein: CASSLGPNREKNGYTF
CDR3 DNA: TGTGCCAGCAGTTTAGGACCAAACAGGGAAAAGAATGGCTACACCTTC

D gene: TRBD2
V gene: TRBV7-9
J gene: TRBJ2-7
clone size: -
CDR3 protein: CASTTTSGSLSYEQYF
CDR3 DNA: TGTGCCAGCACCACGACTAGCGGGAGCCTATCCTACGAGCAGTACTTC

D gene: -
V gene: TRBV10-1
J gene: TRBJ2-1
clone size: -
CDR3 protein: CASSEEAGVNEQFF
CDR3 DNA: TGCGCCAGCAGTGAGGAGGCAGGGGTTAATGAGCAGTTCTTC

D gene: -
V gene: TRBV19
J gene: TRBJ1-6
clone size: -
CDR3 protein: CASSIGPPASPLHF
CDR3 DNA: TGTGCCAGTAGTATTGGGCCCCCGGCTTCACCCCTCCACTTT

D gene: TRBD2
V gene: TRBV6-6
J gene: TRBJ2-3
clone size: -
CDR3 protein: CASSPLSRELVDTQYF
CDR3 DNA: TGTGCCAGCAGCCCGCTGTCGCGGGAGCTTGTAGATACGCAGTATTTT

D gene: -
V gene: TRBV7-9
J gene: TRBJ2-7
clone size: -
CDR3 protein: CASSGPQAAEQYF
CDR3 DNA: TGTGCCAGCAGCGGACCACAGGCCGCAGAGCAGTACTTC

D gene: -
V gene: TRBV2
J gene: TRBJ2-7
clone size: -
CDR3 protein: CASSARREQYF
CDR3 DNA: TGTGCCAGTAGCGCGAGACGCGAGCAGTACTTC

D gene: TRBD2
V gene: TRBV10-3
J gene: TRBJ2-1
clone size: -
CDR3 protein: CAISEPGTSPNNEQFF
CDR3 DNA: TGTGCCATCAGTGAACCCGGGACTAGCCCAAACAATGAGCAGTTCTTC

D gene: -
V gene: TRBV30
J gene: TRBJ2-1
clone size: few
CDR3 protein: CAWSRGSGVNGQFF
CDR3 DNA: TGTGCCTGGAGTAGGGGGAGTGGGGTAAATGGGCAGTTCTTC

D gene: -
V gene: TRBV5-1
J gene: TRBJ1-4
clone size: -
CDR3 protein: CASSLAGGRATNEKLFF
CDR3 DNA: TGCGCCAGCAGCTTGGCCGGGGGGAGAGCAACTAATGAAAAACTGTTTTTT

D gene: -
V gene: TRBV6-5
J gene: TRBJ1-2
clone size: -
CDR3 protein: CASSSSWAPRNYGYTF
CDR3 DNA: TGTGCCAGCAGTTCCTCGTGGGCCCCAAGGAACTATGGCTACACCTTC

D gene: TRBD1
V gene: TRBV19
J gene: TRBJ2-6
clone size: -
CDR3 protein: CASNGAPGQGTGANVLTF
CDR3 DNA: TGTGCAAGTAACGGGGCACCGGGACAGGGTACCGGGGCCAACGTCCTGACTTTC

D gene: -
V gene: TRBV28
J gene: TRBJ2-7
clone size: -
CDR3 protein: CASSLPDRLYEQYF
CDR3 DNA: TGTGCCAGCAGCCTCCCCGACAGGCTCTACGAGCAGTACTTC

D gene: -
V gene: TRBV6-1
J gene: TRBJ1-2
clone size: once
CDR3 protein: CAIMFSHSNYGYTF
CDR3 DNA: TGTGCTATCATGTTCTCTCACTCAAACTATGGCTACACCTTC

D gene: -
V gene: TRBV18
J gene: TRBJ2-7
clone size: -
CDR3 protein: CASSPGGISYEQYF
CDR3 DNA: TGTGCCAGCTCACCGGGAGGAATCTCCTACGAGCAGTACTTC

D gene: TRBD2
V gene: TRBV7-9
J gene: TRBJ2-1
clone size: -
CDR3 protein: CASSLETSGAYNEQFF
CDR3 DNA: TGTGCCAGCAGCTTAGAGACTAGCGGAGCATACAATGAGCAGTTCTTC

D gene: TRBD1
V gene: TRBV30
J gene: TRBJ2-5
clone size: -
CDR3 protein: CAWSETGWPQETQYF
CDR3 DNA: TGTGCCTGGAGTGAGACAGGGTGGCCCCAAGAGACCCAGTACTTC

D gene: -
V gene: TRBV27
J gene: TRBJ2-7
clone size: -
CDR3 protein: CASKTSLSGYEQYF
CDR3 DNA: TGTGCCAGCAAGACAAGTTTGAGTGGCTACGAGCAGTACTTC

D gene: TRBD2
V gene: TRBV7-9
J gene: TRBJ2-3
clone size: -
CDR3 protein: CASSVSGRAPDTQYF
CDR3 DNA: TGTGCCAGCAGCGTTAGCGGGAGGGCCCCAGATACGCAGTATTTT

D gene: TRBD1
V gene: TRBV27
J gene: TRBJ2-2
clone size: -
CDR3 protein: CASSSPRQGTGELFF
CDR3 DNA: TGTGCCAGCAGTTCCCCGAGACAGGGCACCGGGGAGCTGTTTTTT

D gene: -
V gene: TRBV13
J gene: TRBJ1-4
clone size: -
CDR3 protein: CASSLRGTNEKLFF
CDR3 DNA: TGTGCCAGCAGCTTGCGAGGAACTAATGAAAAACTGTTTTTT

D gene: -
V gene: TRBV5-6
J gene: TRBJ2-7
clone size: -
CDR3 protein: CASSLGGEQYF
CDR3 DNA: TGTGCCAGCAGCTTAGGGGGCGAGCAGTACTTC

D gene: TRBD2
V gene: TRBV5-4
J gene: TRBJ2-3
clone size: -
CDR3 protein: CASSPGLAGLTDTQYF
CDR3 DNA: TGTGCCAGCAGCCCAGGACTAGCGGGGCTCACAGATACGCAGTATTTT

D gene: TRBD2
V gene: TRBV5-1
J gene: TRBJ2-5
clone size: -
CDR3 protein: CASSKRTSGRLQETQYF
CDR3 DNA: TGCGCCAGCAGCAAAAGGACTAGCGGGAGGTTACAAGAGACCCAGTACTTC

D gene: -
V gene: TRBV6-5
J gene: TRBJ2-1
clone size: -
CDR3 protein: CASSPGAGNEQFF
CDR3 DNA: TGTGCCAGCAGCCCCGGGGCGGGGAATGAGCAGTTCTTC

D gene: -
V gene: TRBV5-1
J gene: TRBJ2-1
clone size: few
CDR3 protein: CASSSLASDHNEQFF
CDR3 DNA: TGCGCCAGCAGCTCTCTAGCCTCAGACCACAATGAGCAGTTCTTC

D gene: TRBD2
V gene: TRBV13
J gene: TRBJ2-1
clone size: -
CDR3 protein: CASSLGSGSYNEQFF
CDR3 DNA: TGTGCCAGCAGCTTAGGCAGCGGGAGTTACAATGAGCAGTTCTTC

D gene: TRBD1
V gene: TRBV5-1
J gene: TRBJ2-7
clone size: -
CDR3 protein: CASSPRQGTGEQYF
CDR3 DNA: TGCGCCAGCAGCCCCCGACAGGGAACGGGCGAGCAGTACTTC

D gene: TRBD1
V gene: TRBV2
J gene: TRBJ2-7
clone size: -
CDR3 protein: CASDRDRDYEQYF
CDR3 DNA: TGTGCCAGCGACCGGGACAGAGACTACGAGCAGTACTTC

D gene: -
V gene: TRBV19
J gene: TRBJ2-2
clone size: -
CDR3 protein: CASTGASGFGTGELFF
CDR3 DNA: TGTGCCAGTACCGGAGCTAGTGGATTTGGCACCGGGGAGCTGTTTTTT

D gene: -
V gene: TRBV7-9
J gene: TRBJ2-3
clone size: -
CDR3 protein: CASSFGQSTDTQYF
CDR3 DNA: TGTGCCAGCAGCTTCGGACAGAGCACAGATACGCAGTATTTT

D gene: -
V gene: TRBV2
J gene: TRBJ2-3
clone size: -
CDR3 protein: CASSVLASTDTQYF
CDR3 DNA: TGTGCCAGCAGTGTACTAGCTAGCACAGATACGCAGTATTTT

D gene: -
V gene: TRBV6-1
J gene: TRBJ2-7
clone size: -
CDR3 protein: CASSEFAGYEQYF
CDR3 DNA: TGTGCCAGCAGTGAATTTGCGGGATACGAGCAGTACTTC

D gene: TRBD1
V gene: TRBV5-1
J gene: TRBJ1-1
clone size: -
CDR3 protein: CASSADRGRLDTEAFF
CDR3 DNA: TGCGCCAGCAGCGCGGACAGGGGAAGGTTGGACACTGAAGCTTTCTTT

D gene: TRBD1
V gene: TRBV18
J gene: TRBJ2-1
clone size: -
CDR3 protein: CASSLGQGVYNEQFF
CDR3 DNA: TGTGCCAGCTCACTTGGACAGGGAGTTTACAATGAGCAGTTCTTC

D gene: TRBD2
V gene: TRBV2
J gene: TRBJ2-7
clone size: once
CDR3 protein: CASSLRRGAGVGYEQYF
CDR3 DNA: TGTGCCAGCAGTTTGAGGCGGGGGGCGGGAGTGGGCTACGAGCAGTACTTC

D gene: -
V gene: TRBV6-5
J gene: TRBJ2-7
clone size: -
CDR3 protein: CASSHGLHYEQYF
CDR3 DNA: TGTGCCAGCAGCCACGGACTACACTACGAGCAGTACTTC

D gene: TRBD1
V gene: TRBV5-1
J gene: TRBJ2-1
clone size: -
CDR3 protein: CASSLDRGYNEQFF
CDR3 DNA: TGCGCCAGCAGCTTGGACAGGGGATACAATGAGCAGTTCTTC

D gene: TRBD1
V gene: TRBV27
J gene: TRBJ1-6
clone size: -
CDR3 protein: CASSLDRPEAPLHF
CDR3 DNA: TGTGCCAGCAGTTTGGACAGGCCGGAGGCACCCCTCCACTTT

D gene: TRBD2
V gene: TRBV7-2
J gene: TRBJ2-1
clone size: -
CDR3 protein: CASSFVFRTSGNNEQFF
CDR3 DNA: TGTGCCAGCAGCTTCGTCTTTAGGACTAGCGGGAACAATGAGCAGTTCTTC

D gene: TRBD1
V gene: TRBV7-6
J gene: TRBJ2-3
clone size: -
CDR3 protein: CASSATGRDTQYF
CDR3 DNA: TGTGCCAGCAGCGCGACAGGGCGAGATACGCAGTATTTT

D gene: -
V gene: TRBV28
J gene: TRBJ1-4
clone size: -
CDR3 protein: CASSLSQATNEKLFF
CDR3 DNA: TGTGCCAGCAGTTTATCCCAGGCAACTAATGAAAAACTGTTTTTT

D gene: -
V gene: TRBV11-2
J gene: TRBJ1-2
clone size: -
CDR3 protein: CASSYSGGYGYTF
CDR3 DNA: TGTGCCAGCAGCTATTCCGGCGGATATGGCTACACCTTC

D gene: TRBD2
V gene: TRBV15
J gene: TRBJ2-1
clone size: -
CDR3 protein: CATSGGLATIYNEQFF
CDR3 DNA: TGTGCCACCAGCGGAGGACTAGCGACAATCTACAATGAGCAGTTCTTC

D gene: TRBD2
V gene: TRBV4-2
J gene: TRBJ2-7
clone size: -
CDR3 protein: CASSQVGGRSSYEQYF
CDR3 DNA: TGTGCCAGCAGCCAGGTCGGCGGGAGGAGCTCCTACGAGCAGTACTTC

D gene: TRBD2
V gene: TRBV2
J gene: TRBJ2-1
clone size: once
CDR3 protein: CASSRGLAGGKVYNEQFF
CDR3 DNA: TGTGCCAGCTCGAGGGGGCTAGCGGGAGGGAAGGTCTACAATGAGCAGTTCTTC

D gene: -
V gene: TRBV18
J gene: TRBJ2-6
clone size: -
CDR3 protein: CASSPRGRKASGANVLTF
CDR3 DNA: TGTGCCAGCTCACCAAGGGGCAGGAAAGCCTCTGGGGCCAACGTCCTGACTTTC